A selection of T cell receptor beta chains follows, all from one sample in a study of CXCR3-negative and CXCR3-positive naive CD8 T cells. TCRdb reprocessed the 5' RACE reads, with one entry per CDR3 protein and no DNA. The sample includes about 56,000 distinct CDR3 sequences. The sequencing input was memory CD8+ T cells from blood. The origin of the receptors is a human donor in good health. Some clones in this sample may be carry-over from other donors' samples. The CDR3 runs from the conserved cysteine through the conserved F or W. Not every row has a clone size; where given, it reads once, few, many or a size class.

v_gene	abundance	j_gene	CDR3aa
TRBV7-9	-	TRBJ1-1	CASSLGFYNTEAFF
TRBV4-3	-	TRBJ2-1	CASSRAGDLYNEQFF
TRBV20-1	-	TRBJ2-1	CSARSLAELNEQFF
TRBV14	-	TRBJ2-7	CASSQAPPGFDYEQYF
TRBV6-2/TRBV6-3	-	TRBJ2-1	CASSYTRLAGRYNEQFF
TRBV7-9	-	TRBJ2-7	CASSPPVVYEQYF
TRBV12-3/TRBV12-4	-	TRBJ2-4	CASSLGDVAKNIQYF
TRBV7-9	-	TRBJ2-1	CASSPQASGDNEQFF
TRBV11-2	-	TRBJ2-3	CASSSYTDTQYF
TRBV29-1	-	TRBJ1-2	CSVEWDRDYGYTF
TRBV20-1	-	TRBJ2-7	CSARDGTSGEQYF
TRBV5-1	-	TRBJ1-2	CASRQGTERSYGYTF
TRBV7-6	-	TRBJ2-1	CASSQRDSAYNEQFF
TRBV6-2/TRBV6-3	-	TRBJ2-7	CASRADGAFYEQYF
TRBV29-1	-	TRBJ2-2	CSVEIAIYGDTGELFF
TRBV20-1	large	TRBJ2-1	CSALGQGPSYNEQFF
TRBV28	-	TRBJ2-7	CASSPGLAGGPEFYEQYF
TRBV28	-	TRBJ2-7	CASWAGGLYEQYF
TRBV28	-	TRBJ2-3	CASSLLPGPTSTDTQYF
TRBV6-5	-	TRBJ2-2	CASSWASPANTGELFF
TRBV7-3	-	TRBJ1-2	CASSEGQGADGYTF
TRBV7-3	-	TRBJ1-1	CASSSDRSNTEAFF
TRBV6-2/TRBV6-3	-	TRBJ2-7	CASSSLGNEQYF
TRBV27	-	TRBJ1-1	CASSLSDTGGVTEAFF
TRBV7-2	-	TRBJ2-3	CASSPGADTQYF
TRBV21-1	-	TRBJ1-2	CAISKEDRFNYGYTF
TRBV15	medium-sized	TRBJ1-4	CATSTVTGKKLFF
TRBV4-3	-	TRBJ1-1	CASSQERNSGWNTEAFF
TRBV29-1	-	TRBJ2-7	CSVRGGTLYEQYF
TRBV6-2/TRBV6-3	-	TRBJ2-7	CASSYSKGLAGPLVEEQYF
TRBV5-1	-	TRBJ2-7	CASSLSGTGVSEQYF
TRBV5-6	-	TRBJ2-4	CASSLAVWPAKNIQYF
TRBV12-5	-	TRBJ2-7	CASGLAYEQYF
TRBV5-1	-	TRBJ2-2	CASSSIGELFF
TRBV7-9	-	TRBJ2-1	CASRALAEYNEQFF
TRBV29-1	-	TRBJ2-6	CSVPVVAGANVLTF
TRBV12-3/TRBV12-4	-	TRBJ2-7	CASSNKAYEQYF
TRBV7-2	-	TRBJ1-5	CASSSLTGTAGNQPQHF
TRBV19	-	TRBJ2-2	CASRDYETGELFF
TRBV6-5	-	TRBJ2-5	CASRSDHQETQYF
TRBV7-2	-	TRBJ2-3	CASSLDRTTDTQYF
TRBV14	-	TRBJ2-7	CASSPRGNYEQYF
TRBV28	-	TRBJ2-3	CASSPRWGGEDTQYF
TRBV7-7	-	TRBJ2-5	CASRWTSGGGDQETQYF
TRBV13	-	TRBJ2-5	CASSLRAGITETQYF
TRBV25-1	-	TRBJ2-5	CASSPRTGGRTETQYF